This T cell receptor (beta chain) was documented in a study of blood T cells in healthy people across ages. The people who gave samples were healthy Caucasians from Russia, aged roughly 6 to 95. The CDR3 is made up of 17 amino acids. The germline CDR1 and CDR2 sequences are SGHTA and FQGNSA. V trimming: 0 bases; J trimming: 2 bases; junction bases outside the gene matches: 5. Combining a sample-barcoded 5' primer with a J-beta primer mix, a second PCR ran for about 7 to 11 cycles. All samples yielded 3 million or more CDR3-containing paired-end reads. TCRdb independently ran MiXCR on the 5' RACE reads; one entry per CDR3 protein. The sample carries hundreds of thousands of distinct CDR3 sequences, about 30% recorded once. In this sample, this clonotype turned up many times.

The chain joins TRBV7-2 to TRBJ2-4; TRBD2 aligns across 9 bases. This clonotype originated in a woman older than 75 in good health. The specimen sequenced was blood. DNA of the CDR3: TGTGCCAGCAGCTTAGCAGGCGGGGGGGCCTCCAAAAACATTCAGTACTTC. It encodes CASSLAGGGASKNIQYF.